The clone carrying this TCR beta chain was observed a handful of times. Antigen unknown. This sample stems from a study of response to subunit inactivated influenza vaccine. Study-level results: A suggestion made by the authors is that each seasonal influenza vaccination recruits few new T cells.

The CDR3 is 15 residues long. Germline V gives CDR1 SGHTA, CDR2 FQGNSA. The germline V and J ends were trimmed by 3 bases and 2 bases, with 13 bases remaining between them. TCRdb analysed the RT-PCR reads with MiXCR anew, one entry per CDR3 protein. Counted here are approximately 530,000 distinct CDR3 sequences, approximately 7.7% occurring once; the ten biggest clones make up roughly 13%. The TCR originated in a man aged 45 to 75 who received an inactivated influenza vaccine. The rearrangement joins TRBV7-2 to TRBJ1-1, with TRBD1 as a possible D gene (5 bases). This material consisted of PBMCs from blood, taken less than 30 months after vaccination. For the CDR3, the DNA is TGTGCCAGCAGCTTCAGTGCACAGGTTAACACTGAAGCTTTCTTT. Its protein is CASSFSAQVNTEAFF.